This TCR beta chain was profiled in a study of blood T cells in healthy people across ages. Whole-study findings and limits: Donors of long life had a larger count of naive CD4+ cells and greater diversity than aged donors.

A sample-barcoded 5' primer and a J-beta primer mix were used in a second PCR of about 6 to 11 cycles. MiXCR, applied by TCRdb to the 5' RACE reads, yields one record per CDR3 protein. The table lists 270,000 or so distinct CDR3 sequences, 25% to 30% of them singletons, with 29% in the top ten. The CDR3 loop spans 15 amino acids. With 4 bases clipped from V and 8 bases from J, the junction kept 12 bases outside the gene matches. Per germline, CDR1 LGHDT and CDR2 YNNKEL (reference sequence). At least ten counts were recorded for this clonotype. Its antigen is unknown. The receptor was derived from a woman in her 70s in good health. V gene TRBV3-1 combines with J gene TRBJ2-7; 9 bases match TRBD1. The specimen was blood. The CDR3 bases are TGTGCCAGCAGCCCATGGGACAGGGCGGTAGGAAAGCAGTACTTC. Its translation: CASSPWDRAVGKQYF.